The sequence of this T cell receptor beta chain was determined in a study of cytomegalovirus exposure and HLA in healthy donors. Across the whole study: The early release's HLA-typed donors yielded roughly 85 million unique TCRs.

The germline V gene encodes CDR1 SEHNR and CDR2 FQNEAQ (reference sequence). The CDR3 has 17 residues. The ends lost 4 bases at V and 7 bases at J; junction bases unmatched: 14. PCR amplification relied on 60 Vbeta primers (plus 13 Jbeta primers). The repertoire was sequenced with immunoSEQ multiplex PCR; TCRdb's copy has only in-frame clones and lacks some. Here the sample spans some 180,000 clones, over 65% being singletons. Study outcomes and limitations: Rare TCR sequences dominated, though some public TCRs recurred in many donors.

Note on this clone: Antigen: not known.

The V call is TRBV7-9, the J call TRBJ1-5; 9 bases fit TRBD1. The receptor was isolated from a man between 18 and 29 years old in good health and CMV-seronegative. The sequencing input was PBMCs. CDR3 sequence: CASSSGQGNPLLQPQHF. The CDR3 nucleotides are TGTGCCAGCAGCTCGGGACAGGGCAACCCGCTACTCCAGCCCCAGCATTTT.